A single sample is the source of the 4 T cell receptor beta chains below, sequenced in a study of blood T cell repertoires in COVID-19. Sequenced by immunoSEQ multiplex PCR; TCRdb stores in-frame clones only, minus some. Of about 160,000 clones in the sample, approximately 82% were seen once. The source material was peripheral blood. All receptors derive from a woman aged 40 to 50 with COVID-19, enrolled during active disease.

This chain connects TRBV10-3 to TRBJ1-4; 10 nucleotides match TRBD1. In germline, CDR1 is ENHRY, CDR2 SYGVKD. J was trimmed by 7 bases and V by 0 bases; bases with no gene match: 2. The CDR3 length is 15 residues. This chain's CDR3 is CAISESRQGAEKLFF. The CDR3, as DNA: TGTGCCATCAGTGAGTCGCGACAGGGGGCTGAAAAACTGTTTTTT.

The chain carries TRBV4-2 and TRBJ2-1; 8 bases match TRBD1. In germline, CDR1 is LGHNA, CDR2 YNFKEQ. The CDR3 extends over 21 amino acids. V shed 0 bases, J shed 3 bases, and the junction held 19 bases outside the gene matches. The CDR3 is CASSQDVARTGPPFFYNEQFF. CDR3 nucleotides: TGTGCCAGCAGCCAAGACGTGGCAAGGACAGGGCCCCCTTTTTTCTACAATGAGCAGTTCTTC.

The chain has TRBV11-2 and TRBJ2-5; 7 nucleotides agree with TRBD1. V gave up 5 bases and J gave up 3 bases; unmatched junction bases: 9. The germline gives CDR1 SGHAT, CDR2 FQNNGV. The CDR3 covers 15 residues. The chain's CDR3 is CASSRNTGTEETQYF. CDR3 nucleotides: TGTGCCAGCAGCCGCAATACCGGGACAGAAGAGACCCAGTACTTC. The variable domain in full, with the rest retrieved from reference TRBV11-2 and TRBJ2-5, is EAGVAQSPRYKIIEKRQSVAFWCNPISGHATLYWYQQILGQGPKLLIQFQNNGVVDDSQLPKDRFSAERLKGVDSTLKIQPAKLEDSAVYLCASSRNTGTEETQYFGPGTRLLVL.

This chain uses TRBV24-1 with TRBJ2-4, with 7 positions matching TRBD2. CDR3 length equals 16 residues. Germline V lookup: CDR1 KGHDR, CDR2 SFDVKD. V trimming: 3 bases; J trimming: 5 bases; junction bases outside the gene matches: 9. CDR3 bases: TGTGCCACCAGTGATCCCAGCGGGGAGGGGCAAAACATTCAGTACTTC. Its protein is CATSDPSGEGQNIQYF.